The subject of this entry is one T cell receptor beta chain. These data come from a study of blood T cell repertoires in COVID-19. Study at large: Italy, Spain and the United States were the sources of the convalescent and acute COVID-19 samples.

Only in-frame clones appear in the TCRdb table, and some are missing; sequencing was by immunoSEQ multiplex PCR. The sample contains more than 95,000 clones, roughly 90% of which appear only once. Germline V gives CDR1 LNHDA, CDR2 SQIVND (reference sequence). The ends were cut back, 9 bases at V and 4 bases at J, with 12 bases in the middle. CDR3 size: 12 residues. V usage is TRBV19 and J usage is TRBJ1-1; D is perhaps TRBD1 (5 bases). The receptor was derived from a woman aged 80 or older in a cohort sampled during active COVID-19. Source material: peripheral blood. CDR3 in DNA: TGTGCCAGCCAGACAGTGAGCACTGAAGCTTTCTTT. Amino acids: CASQTVSTEAFF.